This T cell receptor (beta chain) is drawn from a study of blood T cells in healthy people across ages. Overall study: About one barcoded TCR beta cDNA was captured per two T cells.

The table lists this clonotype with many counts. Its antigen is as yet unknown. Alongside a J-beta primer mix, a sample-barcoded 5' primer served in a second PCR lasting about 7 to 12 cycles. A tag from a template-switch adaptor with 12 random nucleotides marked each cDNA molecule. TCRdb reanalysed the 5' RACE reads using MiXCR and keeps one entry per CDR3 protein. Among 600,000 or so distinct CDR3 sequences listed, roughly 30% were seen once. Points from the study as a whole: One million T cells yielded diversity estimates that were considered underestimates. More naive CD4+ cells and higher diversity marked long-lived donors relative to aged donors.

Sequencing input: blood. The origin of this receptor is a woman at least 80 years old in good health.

CDR3 DNA: TGTGCCAGCACAAGGGCCTTGGGCGGGGCCAACGTCCTGACTTTC. Protein: CASTRALGGANVLTF. This chain connects TRBV28 to TRBJ2-6; no definite D call. From germline, CDR1 is MDHEN and CDR2 SYDVKM. Trimming shortened V by 7 bases and J by 4 bases, and 14 bases separated the two germline ends. The CDR3 sequence is 15 residues long.